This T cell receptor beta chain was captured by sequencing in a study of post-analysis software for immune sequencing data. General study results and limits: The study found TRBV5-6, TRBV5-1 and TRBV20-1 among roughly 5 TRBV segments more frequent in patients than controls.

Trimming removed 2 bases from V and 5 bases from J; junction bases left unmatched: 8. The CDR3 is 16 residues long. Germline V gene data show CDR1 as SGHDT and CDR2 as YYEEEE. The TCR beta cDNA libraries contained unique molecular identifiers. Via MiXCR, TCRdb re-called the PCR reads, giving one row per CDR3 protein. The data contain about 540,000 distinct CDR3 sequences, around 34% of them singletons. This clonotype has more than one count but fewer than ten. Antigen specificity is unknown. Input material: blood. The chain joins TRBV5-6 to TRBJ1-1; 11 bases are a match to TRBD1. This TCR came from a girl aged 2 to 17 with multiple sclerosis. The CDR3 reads CASSFGTGGLGTEAFF. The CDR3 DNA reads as TGTGCCAGCAGCTTCGGGACAGGGGGTCTAGGGACTGAAGCTTTCTTT. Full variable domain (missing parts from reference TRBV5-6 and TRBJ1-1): DAGVTQSPTHLIKTRGQQVTLRCSPKSGHDTVSWYQQALGQGPQFIFQYYEEEERQRGNFPDRFSGHQFPNYSSELNVNALLLGDSALYLCASSFGTGGLGTEAFFGQGTRLTVV.